This TCR beta chain was recorded in a study of T cell responses to AZD1222 COVID-19 vaccine. Findings and limits, study-wide: Possibly, clonal diversity was underestimated; donors were largely white British and included more females.

The repertoire was sequenced with immunoSEQ multiplex PCR; TCRdb's copy has only in-frame clones and lacks some. The sample carries roughly 82,000 clones, about 88% recorded once. This clone was detected only a few times. As yet, its antigen is unknown. Sequenced material: peripheral blood, taken on day 0 of AZD1222 vaccination. This clonotype was obtained from an adult in good health.

The DNA for the CDR3 is TGTGCCAGCAGTTTTCAGGGGGCTAACTATGGCTACACCTTC. Protein sequence: CASSFQGANYGYTF. V is TRBV28 and J is TRBJ1-2, with TRBD1 identical over 7 bases. V lost 3 bases and J lost 0; bases outside the gene matches: 1. Germline CDR1 and CDR2: MDHEN and SYDVKM. The CDR3 contains 14 residues.